A selection of T cell receptor beta chains follows, all from one sample in a study of T cells in Graves' hyperthyroidism and ophthalmopathy. TCRdb used MiXCR to reprocess the multiplex PCR reads, holding one entry per CDR3 protein. Of about 640,000 distinct CDR3 sequences detected, around 21% appear once; the ten largest clones hold around a third. Sequencing used blood. These receptor sequences come from a young man with Graves' ophthalmopathy. The CDR3 runs from the conserved cysteine through the conserved F or W. Each record gives: V gene, CDR3 length, J gene, CDR3 protein.

TRBV5-1,15,TRBJ2-7,CASSLEYGATYEQYF
TRBV5-4,16,TRBJ2-1,CASSLATGGFHNEQFF
TRBV19,13,TRBJ2-5,CASSTNRGETQYF
TRBV29-1,13,TRBJ2-3,CSVAQGMTDTQYF
TRBV7-2,16,TRBJ2-7,CASSSRGTGVAYEQYF
TRBV28,14,TRBJ2-7,CASSFTRAFYEQYF
TRBV10-3,12,TRBJ2-1,CAISQGSNEQFF
TRBV4-1,15,TRBJ2-7,CASSQGLAGAYEQYF
TRBV4-2,15,TRBJ2-1,CASSVRASAQDEQFF
TRBV29-1,14,TRBJ2-1,CSVNLAGRNNEQFF
TRBV6-2/TRBV6-3,12,TRBJ1-2,CAIPGRDYGYTF
TRBV5-6,16,TRBJ2-7,CASSPFASGESYEQYF
TRBV7-9,14,TRBJ1-2,CASAQTPKGYGYTF
TRBV28,15,TRBJ1-1,CASSLGDRGDTEAFF
TRBV18,15,TRBJ2-1,CASSPAEGSYNEQFF
TRBV11-2,19,TRBJ2-6,CASSLDPTGGDSGANVLTF
TRBV27,14,TRBJ2-2,CASESGPNTGELFF
TRBV9,15,TRBJ2-1,CASSPKGGEYNEQFF
TRBV28,16,TRBJ2-2,CASSSPGLALTGELFF
TRBV6-1,15,TRBJ2-1,CASSYTSGRALEQFF
TRBV12-3/TRBV12-4,15,TRBJ1-2,CASSPRQASTYGYTF
TRBV11-2,15,TRBJ2-5,CASSFGASGQETQYF
TRBV20-1,14,TRBJ2-7,CSATDRFAGYEQYF
TRBV7-9,17,TRBJ2-1,CASSPGTSGRGYNEQFF
TRBV2,14,TRBJ2-3,CASSVATTTDTQYF
TRBV9,15,TRBJ2-3,CASSQTSPDTDTQYF
TRBV18,13,TRBJ1-1,CASSSKTGTEAFF
TRBV12-3/TRBV12-4,11,TRBJ2-1,CASSRDNLQFF
TRBV20-1,18,TRBJ2-7,CSAEASTSGRGGRSEQYF
TRBV18,15,TRBJ2-1,CASSPGTVDGNEQFF
TRBV6-2/TRBV6-3,14,TRBJ1-5,CASSYERIGQPQHF
TRBV7-9,11,TRBJ1-2,CASSYDQGYTF
TRBV29-1,11,TRBJ2-7,CSVRVPYEQYF
TRBV11-1,14,TRBJ2-1,CASSLARLTNEQFF
TRBV11-2,17,TRBJ2-5,CASRAPGRTGSHETQYF
TRBV14,14,TRBJ2-7,CASSGSPGYHEQYF
TRBV12-3/TRBV12-4,15,TRBJ1-5,CASSLPGQGNQPQHF
TRBV14,15,TRBJ2-7,CASSQGTSVFYEQYF
TRBV7-9,13,TRBJ2-1,CASSPYSNNGQFF
TRBV27,17,TRBJ2-7,CASSSRLTGTDSYEQYF
TRBV6-1,15,TRBJ2-1,CASSEFSHSYNEQFF
TRBV27,14,TRBJ1-5,CASSFGTGGQPQHF
TRBV11-2,14,TRBJ2-7,CASSLAGHFYEQYF
TRBV2,15,TRBJ2-1,CASRPASGRGNEQFF
TRBV7-3,13,TRBJ2-3,CASSLTWSDTQYF
TRBV20-1,14,TRBJ1-1,CSARVGQGAAFAFF
TRBV3-1,12,TRBJ2-2,CASSQASGELFF
TRBV28,16,TRBJ2-7,CASTLLTGGSLYEQYF
TRBV12-3/TRBV12-4,14,TRBJ2-4,CASSVGGWSDIQYF
TRBV30,15,TRBJ1-4,CAWLPTPGTNEKLFF
TRBV3-1,16,TRBJ2-5,CASSRLRAGAEETQYF